This paragraph covers one T cell receptor beta chain sequence. Under the authors' procedure: Amplification of reference gene primers provided the estimated nucleated cell counts. Generated by immunoSEQ multiplex PCR, the TCRdb table keeps only in-frame clones and is missing some. The V and J calls and clone size are taken from that table; D and trimming were inferred from the DNA. The sample gives about 140,000 clones, 86% of which show up once; roughly 8.7% is in the top ten. This CDR3 is 12 amino acids long. Germline-derived CDR1 and CDR2 are KGHDR and SFDVKD. The ends were cut back, 8 bases at V and 14 bases at J, with 15 bases in the middle. The data belong to a study of blood T cell repertoires in COVID-19. At the level of the study: Sites in the United States, Italy and Spain provided acute and convalescent COVID-19 samples. T cells, B-cell-depleted T cells, or PBMCs provided the cDNA or gDNA that served as material.

The TCR comes from a woman between 55 and 75 years old with acute or convalescent COVID-19. This chain uses TRBV24-1 with TRBJ1-6; D not certain. Sample: peripheral blood. The CDR3 DNA reads as TGTGCCACCACCGCCGGGAGTGGGGCCCTCCACTTT. Translating it yields CATTAGSGALHF.